This T cell receptor (beta chain) derives from a study of cytomegalovirus exposure and HLA in healthy donors. Study outcomes and limitations: Indistinguishable V segments such as TRBV6-2 and TRBV6-3 were excluded. In a later analysis, CMV-associated beta chains were mostly HLA-associated, it appeared.

With V trimmed by 5 bases and J by 0 bases, 4 bases remained unmatched. Per germline, CDR1 SEHNR and CDR2 FQNEAQ (reference sequence). The CDR3 is 17 residues long. Researchers ran the PCR with 60 Vbeta and 13 Jbeta primers. Profiled with immunoSEQ multiplex PCR; TCRdb holds only in-frame clones, not every one. The table records 150,000 to 200,000 clones, roughly three quarters of them present only once. For this clone: The antigen remains unidentified.

This chain uses TRBV7-9 with TRBJ2-6; 10 nucleotides line up with TRBD1. The TCR sequence derives from a middle-aged man in good health and CMV-seropositive. Sequenced material: PBMCs. The CDR3 is CASSRTGGPSGANVLTF. As DNA, the CDR3 is TGTGCCAGCAGCCGGACAGGGGGTCCCTCTGGGGCCAACGTCCTGACTTTC.